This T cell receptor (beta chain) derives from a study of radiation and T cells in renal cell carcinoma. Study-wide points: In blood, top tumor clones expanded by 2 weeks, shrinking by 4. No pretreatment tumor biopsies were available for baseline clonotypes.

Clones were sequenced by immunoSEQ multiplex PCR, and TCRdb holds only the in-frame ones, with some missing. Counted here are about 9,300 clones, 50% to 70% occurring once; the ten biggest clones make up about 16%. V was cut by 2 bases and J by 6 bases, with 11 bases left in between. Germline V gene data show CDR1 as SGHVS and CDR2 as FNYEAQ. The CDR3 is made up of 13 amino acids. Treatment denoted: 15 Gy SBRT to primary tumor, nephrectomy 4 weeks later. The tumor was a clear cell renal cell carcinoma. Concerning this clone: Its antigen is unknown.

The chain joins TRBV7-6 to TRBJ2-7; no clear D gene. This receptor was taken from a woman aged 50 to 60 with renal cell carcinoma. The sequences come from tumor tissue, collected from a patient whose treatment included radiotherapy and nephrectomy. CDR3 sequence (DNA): TGTGCCAGCAGCTTAAACCAGAGAGCCGAGCAGTACTTC. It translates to CASSLNQRAEQYF.